This T cell receptor beta chain stems from a study of T cell changes during pregnancy in multiple sclerosis. The CDR3 has 16 residues. Germline V gene sequence: CDR1 MNHEY, CDR2 SVGAGI. After removal of 4 bases from V and 3 bases from J, the junction contained 5 bases not matched to a gene. Libraries were prepared by immunoSEQ multiplex PCR; TCRdb keeps only in-frame clonotypes and omits some of them. The sample carries around 50,000 clones, about 90% recorded once. Sample: CD4+ T cells from peripheral blood mononuclear cells, taken after pregnancy. The clonotype was recovered from a female donor in good health, enrolled as a control in a pregnancy study. The rearrangement links TRBV6-5 to TRBJ2-3; 12 bases agree with TRBD2. CDR3 sequence reads: CASSSRTSGMTDTQYF. CDR3 in DNA: TGTGCCAGCAGTTCCCGGACTAGCGGGATGACAGATACGCAGTATTTT.